A single sample is the source of the 2 T cell receptor beta chains below, sequenced in a study of blood T cells in healthy people across ages. The second PCR ran roughly 7 to 12 cycles with a sample-barcoded 5' primer and J-beta primers. In TCRdb, the 5' RACE reads were re-called with MiXCR into one record per CDR3 protein. The table records more than 800,000 distinct CDR3 sequences, under 45% of them present only once. Sequences were obtained from blood. All receptors derive from a woman aged 60-75 years in good health.

V is TRBV11-1 and J is TRBJ1-1; D ambiguous. Germline-derived CDR1 and CDR2 are SGHAT and FQDESV (reference sequence). The V gene lost 0 bases and the J gene lost 1 base, with 3 bases spanning the gap. This CDR3 has 13 amino acids. CDR3 coding DNA: TGTGCCAGCAGCTTAGCGTGGAACACTGAAGCTTTCTTT. Its translation is CASSLAWNTEAFF.

This chain uses TRBV5-1 with TRBJ2-2, with D perhaps TRBD1 or TRBD2 (5 bases each). Trimming took off 2 bases at V and 3 bases at J, with 14 bases between the two ends. The germline V gene encodes CDR1 SGHRS and CDR2 YFSETQ. CDR3 length: 16 amino acids. This CDR3 is CASSFLGQGHTGELFF. CDR3 DNA: TGCGCCAGCAGCTTTCTAGGGCAGGGACACACCGGGGAGCTGTTTTTT.